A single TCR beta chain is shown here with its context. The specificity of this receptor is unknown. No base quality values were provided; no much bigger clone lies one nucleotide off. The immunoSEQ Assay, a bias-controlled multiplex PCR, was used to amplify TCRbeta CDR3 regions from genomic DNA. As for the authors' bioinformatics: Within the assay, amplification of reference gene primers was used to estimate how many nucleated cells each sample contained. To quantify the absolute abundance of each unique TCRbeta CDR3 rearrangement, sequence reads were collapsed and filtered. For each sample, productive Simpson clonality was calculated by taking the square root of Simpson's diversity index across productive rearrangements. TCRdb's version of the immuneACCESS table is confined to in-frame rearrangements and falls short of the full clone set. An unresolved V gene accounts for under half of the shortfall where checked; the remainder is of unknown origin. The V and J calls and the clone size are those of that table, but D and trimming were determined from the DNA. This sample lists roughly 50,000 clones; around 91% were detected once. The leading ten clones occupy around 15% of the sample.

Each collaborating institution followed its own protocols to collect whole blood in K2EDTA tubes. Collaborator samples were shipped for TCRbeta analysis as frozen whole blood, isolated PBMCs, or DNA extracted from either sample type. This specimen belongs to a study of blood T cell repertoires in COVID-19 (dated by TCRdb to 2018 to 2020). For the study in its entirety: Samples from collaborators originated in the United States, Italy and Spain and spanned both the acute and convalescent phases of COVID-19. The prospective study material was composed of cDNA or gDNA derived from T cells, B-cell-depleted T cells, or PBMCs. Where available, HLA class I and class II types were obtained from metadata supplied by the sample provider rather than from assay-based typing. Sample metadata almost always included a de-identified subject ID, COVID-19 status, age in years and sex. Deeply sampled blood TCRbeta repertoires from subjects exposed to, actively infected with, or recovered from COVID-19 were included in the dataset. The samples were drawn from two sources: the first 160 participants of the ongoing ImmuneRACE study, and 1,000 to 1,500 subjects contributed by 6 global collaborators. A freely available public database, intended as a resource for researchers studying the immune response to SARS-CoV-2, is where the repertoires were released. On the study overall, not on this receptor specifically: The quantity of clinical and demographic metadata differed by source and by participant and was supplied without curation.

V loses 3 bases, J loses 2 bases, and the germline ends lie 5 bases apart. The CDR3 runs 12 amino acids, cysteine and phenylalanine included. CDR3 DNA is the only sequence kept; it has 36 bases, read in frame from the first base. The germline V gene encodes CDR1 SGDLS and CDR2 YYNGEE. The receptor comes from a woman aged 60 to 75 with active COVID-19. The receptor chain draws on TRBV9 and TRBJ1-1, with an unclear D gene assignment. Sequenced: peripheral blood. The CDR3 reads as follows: CASSGHNTEAFF. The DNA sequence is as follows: TGTGCCAGCAGCGGACATAACACTGAAGCTTTCTTT.